Listed here are 9 T cell receptor beta chains from one sample, sequenced in a study of OX40 agonist ivuxolimab in advanced cancers. Method: immunoSEQ multiplex PCR; TCRdb's copy keeps in-frame clones and lacks some. This table holds tens of thousands of clones, roughly 87% found once. This material consisted of CD4+ or CD8+ T cells sorted from blood, taken in a trial of the OX40 agonist ivuxolimab. The origin of the receptors is an adult with an advanced solid tumor such as melanoma, head and neck, liver or kidney cancer.

The chain links TRBV19 to TRBJ2-3; the match to TRBD2 covers 12 bases. Looked up from germline, CDR1 is LNHDA and CDR2 is SQIVND (reference sequence). The CDR3 is 16 residues long. Trimming removed 6 bases from V and 4 bases from J; junction bases left unmatched: 8. CDR3 sequence reads: CASSRLAGVSADTQYF. CDR3 sequence (DNA): TGTGCCAGTAGCCGACTAGCGGGAGTATCAGCAGATACGCAGTATTTT.

DNA of the CDR3: TGCGCCAGCAGCCAAGATACCGTGGGGACCGGGGAGCTGTTTTTT. It is translated as CASSQDTVGTGELFF. The chain employs TRBV4-3 and TRBJ2-2; no clear D gene. V was cut by 0 bases and J by 5 bases, with 10 bases left in between. Germline CDR1 and CDR2: LGHNA and YSLEER. The CDR3 has 15 amino acids.

The chain uses TRBV7-2 and TRBJ1-2; 9 bases are a match to TRBD1. The CDR3 sequence is 16 residues long. Germline CDR1 SGHTA, CDR2 FQGNSA. After removal of 7 bases from V and 3 bases from J, the junction contained 12 bases not matched to a gene. The CDR3, as DNA: TGTGCCAGCACCTATCCGGGACAGGGTACGGACTATGGCTACACCTTC. Its protein product is CASTYPGQGTDYGYTF. The full variable domain, rest sourced from reference TRBV7-2 and TRBJ1-2, is GAGVSQSPSNKVTEKGKDVELRCDPISGHTALYWYRQSLGQGLEFLIYFQGNSAPDKSGLPSDRFSAERTGGSVSTLTIQRTQQEDSAVYLCASTYPGQGTDYGYTFGSGTRLTVV.

The chain couples TRBV7-9 to TRBJ2-3; D remains ambiguous. The germline CDR1 and CDR2 sequences are SEHNR and FQNEAQ (reference sequence). The CDR3 covers 12 residues. V was pared by 11 bases and J by 0 bases, with 9 bases between. The CDR3 loop is CASAYSTDTQYF. CDR3 nucleotides: TGTGCCTCCGCCTATAGCACAGATACGCAGTATTTT.

The chain combines TRBV7-8 with TRBJ2-1; D gene uncertain. The CDR3 length is 16 residues. Germline CDR1 reads SGHVS; CDR2 reads FQNEAQ. Trimming pared 2 bases from V and 0 bases from J, leaving 11 bases between. CDR3 amino acids: CASSLYGPSSYNEQFF. CDR3 DNA: TGTGCCAGCAGCTTATATGGGCCAAGCTCCTACAATGAGCAGTTCTTC.

The gene calls are TRBV19 and TRBJ2-3, with D perhaps being TRBD1 or TRBD2 (6 bases each). V gave up 10 bases and J gave up 2 bases, with 16 bases separating them. The CDR3 totals 14 residues. The germline gives CDR1 LNHDA, CDR2 SQIVND (reference sequence). The CDR3 reads CATAEGGLTDTQYF. In DNA, the CDR3 is TGTGCCACCGCCGAGGGGGGTCTCACAGATACGCAGTATTTT.

The V gene is TRBV5-1, the J gene TRBJ2-1; 10 bases are shared with TRBD2. Trimming at V came to 0 bases and at J to 0 bases, leaving 0 bases not matched to a gene. The CDR3 runs 16 residues. The V gene's germline CDR1 is SGHRS and CDR2 YFSETQ. The CDR3 protein is CASSLASGSSYNEQFF. Here the CDR3 DNA reads TGCGCCAGCAGCTTGGCTAGCGGGAGCTCCTACAATGAGCAGTTCTTC.

V is TRBV6-5 and J is TRBJ1-1; 7 bases align to TRBD1. Trimming at V came to 10 bases and at J to 3 bases, leaving 5 bases not matched to a gene. This CDR3 region has 12 residues. CDR1 MNHEY and CDR2 SVGAGI come from the germline V gene. CDR3 loop: CATQGGDTEAFF. The CDR3 DNA reads as TGTGCCACCCAAGGGGGCGACACTGAAGCTTTCTTT.

The gene calls are TRBV5-8 and TRBJ1-5, with D unresolved. Germline V gene lookup returns CDR1 SGHTS and CDR2 YDEGEE. The CDR3 runs to 16 residues. The V end lost 2 bases, the J end lost 1 base, and 13 bases lay between the germline ends. The CDR3, as DNA: TGTGCCAGCAGCTTCCCCCCACGGGGAAGCAATCAGCCCCAGCATTTT. Protein product: CASSFPPRGSNQPQHF.